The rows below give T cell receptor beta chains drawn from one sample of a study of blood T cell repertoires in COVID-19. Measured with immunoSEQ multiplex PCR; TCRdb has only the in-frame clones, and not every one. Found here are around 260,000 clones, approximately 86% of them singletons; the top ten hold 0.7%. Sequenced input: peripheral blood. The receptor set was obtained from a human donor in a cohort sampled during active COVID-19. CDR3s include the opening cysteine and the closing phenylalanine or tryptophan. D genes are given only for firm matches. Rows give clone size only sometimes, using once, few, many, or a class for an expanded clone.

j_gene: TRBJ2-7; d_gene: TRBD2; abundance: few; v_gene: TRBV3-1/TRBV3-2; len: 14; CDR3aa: CASSQVAGAYEQYF; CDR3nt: TGTGCCAGCAGCCAGGTAGCGGGAGCTTACGAGCAGTACTTC
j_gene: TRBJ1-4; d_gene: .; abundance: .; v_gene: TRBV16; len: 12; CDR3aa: CASSQLDEKLFF; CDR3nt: TGTGCCAGCAGCCAATTAGATGAAAAACTGTTTTTT
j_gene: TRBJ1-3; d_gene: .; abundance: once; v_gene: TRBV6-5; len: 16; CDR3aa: CASSYSNRVSGNTIYF; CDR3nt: TGTGCCAGCAGTTACTCGAATCGAGTCTCTGGAAACACCATATATTTT
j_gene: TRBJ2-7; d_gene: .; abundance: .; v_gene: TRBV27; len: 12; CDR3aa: CASSPGTYEQYF; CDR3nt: TGTGCCAGCAGTCCAGGAACCTACGAGCAGTACTTC
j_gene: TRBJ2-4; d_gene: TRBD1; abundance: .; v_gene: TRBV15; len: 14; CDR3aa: CATSRDLGQNIQYF; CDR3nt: TGTGCCACCAGCAGAGATTTGGGACAGAACATTCAGTACTTC
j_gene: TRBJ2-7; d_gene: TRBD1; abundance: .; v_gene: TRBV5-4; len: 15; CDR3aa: CASSFRTGGFHEQYF; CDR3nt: TGTGCCAGCAGCTTTCGTACAGGGGGCTTCCACGAGCAGTACTTC
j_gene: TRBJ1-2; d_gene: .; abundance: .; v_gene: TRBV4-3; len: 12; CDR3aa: CASSPSGGGYTF; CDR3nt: TGCGCCAGCAGCCCTTCGGGAGGGGGCTACACCTTC
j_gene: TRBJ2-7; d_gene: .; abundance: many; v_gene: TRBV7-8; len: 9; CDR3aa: CASTNEQYF; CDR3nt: TGTGCCAGCACCAACGAGCAGTACTTC
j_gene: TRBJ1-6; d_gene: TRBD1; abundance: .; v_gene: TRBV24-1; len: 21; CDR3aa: CATSDHTSGTGDYSYNSPLHF; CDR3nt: TGTGCCACCAGTGACCACACCTCCGGGACAGGGGACTACTCCTATAATTCACCCCTCCACTTT
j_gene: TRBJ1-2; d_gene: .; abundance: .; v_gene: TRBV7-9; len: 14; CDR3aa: CASSLGEYNYGYTF; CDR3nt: TGTGCCAGCAGCTTAGGAGAATATAACTATGGCTACACCTTC
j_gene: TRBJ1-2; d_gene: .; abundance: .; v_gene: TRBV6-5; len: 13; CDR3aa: CASSTGWSYGYTF; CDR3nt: TGTGCCAGCAGCACAGGGTGGAGCTATGGCTACACCTTC
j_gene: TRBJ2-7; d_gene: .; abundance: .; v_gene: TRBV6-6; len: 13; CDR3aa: CASSYASSYEQYF; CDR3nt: TGTGCCAGCAGTTACGCTAGCTCCTACGAGCAGTACTTC
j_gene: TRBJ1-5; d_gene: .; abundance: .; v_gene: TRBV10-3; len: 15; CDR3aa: CAISGVGRSNQPQHF; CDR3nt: TGTGCCATCAGTGGAGTTGGGAGGAGCAATCAGCCCCAGCATTTT
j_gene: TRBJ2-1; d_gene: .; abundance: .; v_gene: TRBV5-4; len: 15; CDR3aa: CASSEGLKRLDEQFF; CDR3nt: TGTGCCAGCAGCGAGGGACTCAAGCGTCTCGATGAGCAGTTCTTC
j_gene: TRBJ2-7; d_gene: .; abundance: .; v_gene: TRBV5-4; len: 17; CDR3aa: CASSSQGPQGAGVEQYF; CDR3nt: TGTGCCAGCAGCTCACAGGGACCCCAGGGCGCCGGCGTCGAGCAGTACTTC
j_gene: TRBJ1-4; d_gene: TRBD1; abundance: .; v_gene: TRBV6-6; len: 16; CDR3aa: CASSYPRQGRYEKLFF; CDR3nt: TGTGCCAGCAGTTACCCCCGACAGGGGCGGTATGAAAAACTGTTTTTT
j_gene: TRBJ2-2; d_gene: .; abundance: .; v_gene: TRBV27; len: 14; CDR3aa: CASQGIWDTGELFF; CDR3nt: TGTGCCAGCCAGGGGATTTGGGACACCGGGGAGCTGTTTTTT
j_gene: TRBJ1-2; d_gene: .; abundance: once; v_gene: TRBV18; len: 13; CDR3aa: CASSPDSNYGYTF; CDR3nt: TGTGCCAGCTCACCCGACAGTAACTATGGCTACACCTTC
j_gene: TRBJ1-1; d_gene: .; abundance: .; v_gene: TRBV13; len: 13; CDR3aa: CASSLGRSTEAFF; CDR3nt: TGTGCCAGCAGCCTGGGGAGATCCACTGAAGCTTTCTTT
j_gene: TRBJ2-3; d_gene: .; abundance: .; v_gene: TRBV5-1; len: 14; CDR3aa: CASSLDEAVDTQYF; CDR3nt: TGCGCCAGCAGCTTGGACGAAGCGGTAGATACGCAGTATTTT